The TCR beta chain described here comes from a study of cytomegalovirus exposure and HLA in healthy donors. Background on the study: Membership in the Caucasian-associated ancestry cluster was found for around four fifths of roughly 360 genotyped donors.

V was trimmed by 5 bases and J by 4 bases, leaving 11 bases between them. Germline V gene lookup returns CDR1 WSHSY and CDR2 SAAADI. This CDR3 is 13 amino acids long. It was with 60 Vbeta and 13 Jbeta primers that the PCR ran. Profiled with immunoSEQ multiplex PCR; TCRdb holds only in-frame clones, not every one. The sample has 150,000 to 200,000 clones, approximately 85% seen once. The specimen sequenced was PBMCs. This clonotype originated in a girl under 18 in good health and CMV-seropositive. This sequence joins TRBV10-2 and TRBJ1-1; D is unresolved. The CDR3 bases are TGCGCCAGCAGTTTAGCGCTGGGCACTGAAGCTTTCTTT. This gives the protein CASSLALGTEAFF.